Included here is one T cell receptor beta chain sequence, with context. What this receptor recognizes is not known. No clone much larger than this one lies a single base away; base qualities are absent. The sample comes from a study of radiation and T cells in renal cell carcinoma (dated by TCRdb to the early 2020s). Broadly, across the study: In total, about 51 samples underwent TCR beta sequencing: about 26 tumors plus 27 peripheral blood samples. A total of 3.5 million to 4.5 million unique CDR3 nucleotide sequences, encoding roughly 2.7 million unique CDR3 amino acid sequences, were found across all 55 or so samples. What the research found in general, with its limitations: Compared with control tumors, irradiated tumors had a greater number of dominant CDR3 motifs, and those motifs took up a bigger portion of the repertoire. Effects of radiation dose or scheduling on the TCR repertoire could not be addressed with the single-armed trial design. TCR clonality was higher in irradiated tumors than in controls, as the top 100 clonotypes made up an average of approximately 54% of the repertoire in irradiated tumors compared with about 40% in nephrectomy-only tumors. Only small tumor regions of roughly 0.92 g were available, so intratumoral heterogeneity was not captured.

Interpreted using the paper, the time point label stands for: tumor resected at nephrectomy. The sample's treatment or condition label, decoded: treatment-naive control, cytoreductive nephrectomy. The control tumors were taken from treatment-naive renal cell carcinoma patients who had cytoreductive nephrectomy with no earlier radiation. Every patient's renal cell carcinoma showed clear cell pathology. Control tumors used for TCR sequencing came from a handful of females and some eleven males, resected 2011 to 2014, with median age roughly 52 years (range about 40 to 82). The tumors were dissociated mechanically, digested with collagenase/hyaluronidase at 37 degrees C, processed in gentleMACS C tubes, and kept in liquid nitrogen. The QIAamp DNA Blood Mini Kit (Qiagen) was used to prepare genomic DNA for TCR sequencing. Only samples passing all quality control checks were included in the analyses.

Following the manufacturer's recommendations, the immunoSEQ kit was used to generate TCR beta libraries from genomic DNA. To prepare libraries, a first multiplex PCR with proprietary primers was run, followed by a second PCR that added unique barcodes, and a bead cleanup was done after each round. A kit-provided positive control reaction and a negative control reaction were included in every sample batch. The final libraries were assessed on an Agilent 4200 TapeStation D1000 ScreenTape, pooled by volume, and quantified by qPCR. Sequencing was performed on an Illumina NextSeq500 with a MidOutput 150-cycle cartridge, and 156 Read1 and 15 Index1 cycles were run with kit custom primers. The pooled library was loaded at around 1.1 pM with a roughly 20% PhiX control spike-in. On the study's bioinformatics: The vendor-processed data were analyzed in R, and a clonotype was defined as all T cells that share the same CDR3 nucleotide sequence. In the clone abundance analyses, frequencies in each sample were normalized to that sample's 10,000 most abundant clones. Public T cell clones, which averaged fewer than five per sample, were excluded before analysis. The dominant motif analysis was done with ImmunoMap using the PAM10 matrix, a gap penalty of 30, and a homology threshold of 0.3, and motifs with a cumulative frequency of at least 0.01 were considered dominant. In its TCRdb copy, this immuneACCESS table keeps in-frame sequences only and misses some clones. Where compared with another copy, unresolved V genes explain less than half of these, and the others have no known cause. V and J calls and clone size come straight from that table; D and trimming were deduced from the DNA. In this sample the table shows roughly 12,000 clones, around two thirds of which occur a single time. The top ten clonotypes cover around 20% of the sample.

The germline V gene encodes CDR1 LNHDA and CDR2 SQIVND (reference sequence). Including the terminal cysteine and valine, the CDR3 comprises 13 residues. Only the CDR3 region is kept as DNA, spanning 39 bases read in frame from base 1. The V and J ends are trimmed by 2 bases and 3 bases, leaving 8 bases between them. The source of this sequence is a woman aged 80 or older with renal cell carcinoma. The V and J genes are TRBV19 and TRBJ2-7; the D gene is perhaps TRBD1, on 5 matching bases. Sequencing was performed on tumor tissue, taken from a patient whose treatment was nephrectomy without radiotherapy. The bases are TGTGCCAGTAGTATACAGGGTTTCTACGAGCAGTACGTC. This encodes CASSIQGFYEQYV.